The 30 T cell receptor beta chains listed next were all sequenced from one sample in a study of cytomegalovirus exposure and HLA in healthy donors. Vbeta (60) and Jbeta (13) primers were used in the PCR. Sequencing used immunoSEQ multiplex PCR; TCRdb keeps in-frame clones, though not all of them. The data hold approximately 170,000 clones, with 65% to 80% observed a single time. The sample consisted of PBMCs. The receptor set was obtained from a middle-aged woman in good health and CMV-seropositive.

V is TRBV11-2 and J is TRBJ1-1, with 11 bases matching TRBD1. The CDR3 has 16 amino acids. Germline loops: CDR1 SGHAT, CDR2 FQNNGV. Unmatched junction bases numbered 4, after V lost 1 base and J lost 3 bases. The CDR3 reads CASSLGTGGRDTEAFF. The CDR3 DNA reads TGTGCCAGCAGCTTAGGGACAGGGGGCAGGGACACTGAAGCTTTCTTT.

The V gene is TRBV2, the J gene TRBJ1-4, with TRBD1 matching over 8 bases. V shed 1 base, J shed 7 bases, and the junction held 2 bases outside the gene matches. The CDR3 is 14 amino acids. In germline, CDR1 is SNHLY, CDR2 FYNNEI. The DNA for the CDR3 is TGTGCCAGCAGTGAAGGACAGGGGTTTGAAAAACTGTTTTTT. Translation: CASSEGQGFEKLFF.

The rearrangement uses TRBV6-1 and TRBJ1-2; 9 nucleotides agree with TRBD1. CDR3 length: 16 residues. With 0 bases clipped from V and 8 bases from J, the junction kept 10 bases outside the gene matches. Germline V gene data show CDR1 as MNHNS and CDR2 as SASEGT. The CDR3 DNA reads TGTGCCAGCAGTGAAGCAGGGACAGGGATCCAACGGGGCTACACCTTC. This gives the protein CASSEAGTGIQRGYTF.

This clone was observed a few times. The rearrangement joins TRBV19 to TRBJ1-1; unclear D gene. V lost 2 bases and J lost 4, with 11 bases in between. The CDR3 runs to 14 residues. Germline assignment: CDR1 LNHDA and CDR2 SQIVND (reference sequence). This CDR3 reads CASSIKALGTEAFF. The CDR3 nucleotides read TGTGCCAGTAGTATAAAAGCGCTGGGCACTGAAGCTTTCTTT.

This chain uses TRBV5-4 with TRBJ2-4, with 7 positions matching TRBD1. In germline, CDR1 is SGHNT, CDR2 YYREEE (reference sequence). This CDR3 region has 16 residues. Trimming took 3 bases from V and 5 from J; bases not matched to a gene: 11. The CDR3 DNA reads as TGTGCCAGCAGCTCCGATCCAGGGGGAGTACAAAACATTCAGTACTTC. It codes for CASSSDPGGVQNIQYF.

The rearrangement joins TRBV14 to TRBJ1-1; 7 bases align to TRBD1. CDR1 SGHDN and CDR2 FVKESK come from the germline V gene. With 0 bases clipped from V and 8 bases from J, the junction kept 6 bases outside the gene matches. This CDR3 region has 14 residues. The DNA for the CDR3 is TGTGCCAGCAGCCAAGAAGGGGGCTGGACGGAAGCTTTCTTT. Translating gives CASSQEGGWTEAFF. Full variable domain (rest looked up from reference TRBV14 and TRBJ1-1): EAGVTQFPSHSVIEKGQTVTLRCDPISGHDNLYWYRRVMGKEIKFLLHFVKESKQDESGMPNNRFLAERTGGTYSTLKVQPAELEDSGVYFCASSQEGGWTEAFFGQGTRLTVV.

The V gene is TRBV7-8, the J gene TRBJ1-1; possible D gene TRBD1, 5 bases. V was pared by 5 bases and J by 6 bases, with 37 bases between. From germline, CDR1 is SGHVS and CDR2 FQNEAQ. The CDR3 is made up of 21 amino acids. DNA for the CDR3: TGTGCCAGCAGCGAGCCCTCTCCCCAGTTCGCCGATTGGTGGGGCTCCGCTGAAGCTTTCTTT. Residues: CASSEPSPQFADWWGSAEAFF.

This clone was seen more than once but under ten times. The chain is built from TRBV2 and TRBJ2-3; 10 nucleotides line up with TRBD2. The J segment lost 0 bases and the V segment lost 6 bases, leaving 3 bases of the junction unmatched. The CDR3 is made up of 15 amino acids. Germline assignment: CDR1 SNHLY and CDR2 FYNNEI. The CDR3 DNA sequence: TGTGCCAGCAGCAAGCGGGGGGGAAGCACAGATACGCAGTATTTT. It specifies CASSKRGGSTDTQYF.

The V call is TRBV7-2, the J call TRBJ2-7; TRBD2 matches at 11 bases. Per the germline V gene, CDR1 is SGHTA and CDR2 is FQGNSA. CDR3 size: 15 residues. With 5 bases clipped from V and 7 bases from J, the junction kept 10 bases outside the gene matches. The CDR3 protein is CASSPPTSGAGEQYF. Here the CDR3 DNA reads TGTGCCAGCAGCCCACCGACTAGCGGGGCTGGGGAGCAGTACTTC.

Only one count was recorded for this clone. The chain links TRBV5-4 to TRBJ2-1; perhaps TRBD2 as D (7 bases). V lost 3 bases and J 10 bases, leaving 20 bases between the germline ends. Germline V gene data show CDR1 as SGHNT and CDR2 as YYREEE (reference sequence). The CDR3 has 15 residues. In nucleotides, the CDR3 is TGTGCCAGCAGCTCCAACCTGGGGGGGGCTGGCGAGCAGTTCTTC. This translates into CASSSNLGGAGEQFF. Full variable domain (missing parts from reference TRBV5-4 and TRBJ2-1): ETGVTQSPTHLIKTRGQQVTLRCSSQSGHNTVSWYQQALGQGPQFIFQYYREEENGRGNFPPRFSGLQFPNYSSELNVNALELDDSALYLCASSSNLGGAGEQFFGPGTRLTVL.

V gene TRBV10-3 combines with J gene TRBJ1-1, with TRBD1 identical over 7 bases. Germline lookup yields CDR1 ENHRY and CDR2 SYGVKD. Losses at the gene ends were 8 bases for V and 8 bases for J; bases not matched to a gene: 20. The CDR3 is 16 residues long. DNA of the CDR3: TGTGCCATCGGATCAGGTCCGGGACAGAGAAGGGCGGAAGCTTTCTTT. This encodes CAIGSGPGQRRAEAFF.

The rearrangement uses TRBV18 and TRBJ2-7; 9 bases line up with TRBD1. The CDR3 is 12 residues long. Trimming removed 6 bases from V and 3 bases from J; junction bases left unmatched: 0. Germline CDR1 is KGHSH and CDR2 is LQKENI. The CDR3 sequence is CASSGQGYEQYF. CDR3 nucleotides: TGTGCCAGCTCGGGACAGGGCTACGAGCAGTACTTC.

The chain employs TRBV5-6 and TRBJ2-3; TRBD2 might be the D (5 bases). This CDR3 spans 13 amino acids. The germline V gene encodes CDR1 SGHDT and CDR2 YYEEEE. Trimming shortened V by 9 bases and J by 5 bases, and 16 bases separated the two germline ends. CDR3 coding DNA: TGTGCCACCACTCTCGGGGTGGGAGATACGCAGTATTTT. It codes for CATTLGVGDTQYF.

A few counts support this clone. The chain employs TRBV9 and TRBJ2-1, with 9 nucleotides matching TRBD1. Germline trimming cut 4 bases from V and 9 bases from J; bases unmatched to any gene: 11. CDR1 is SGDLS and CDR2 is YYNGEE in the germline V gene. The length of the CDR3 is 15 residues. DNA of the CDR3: TGTGCCAGCAGCTCCGGGACAGGGAAGACCGGTGAGCAGTTCTTC. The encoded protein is CASSSGTGKTGEQFF.

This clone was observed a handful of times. The CDR3 bases are TGCGCCAGCACCCCCGGGACTACAAGCTACGAGCAGTACTTC. It encodes CASTPGTTSYEQYF. The genes are TRBV5-1 and TRBJ2-7, with TRBD2 matching over 7 bases. This CDR3 has 14 residues. CDR1 is SGHRS, CDR2 YFSETQ, per germline. V dropped 6 bases and J dropped 3; count of bases not matched to a gene: 9.

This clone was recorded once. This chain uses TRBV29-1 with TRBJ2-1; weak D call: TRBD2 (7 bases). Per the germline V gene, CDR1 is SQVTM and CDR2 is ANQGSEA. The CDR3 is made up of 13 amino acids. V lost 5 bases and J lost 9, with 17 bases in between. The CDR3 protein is CSVQTGGAGEQFF. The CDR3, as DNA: TGCAGCGTTCAAACTGGGGGGGCGGGTGAGCAGTTCTTC.

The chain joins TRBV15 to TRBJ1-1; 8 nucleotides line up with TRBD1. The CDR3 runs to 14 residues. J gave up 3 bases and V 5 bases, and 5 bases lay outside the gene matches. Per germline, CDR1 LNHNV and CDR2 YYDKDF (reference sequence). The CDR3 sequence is CATSAGGGYTEAFF. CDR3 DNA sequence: TGTGCCACCAGCGCAGGGGGCGGATACACTGAAGCTTTCTTT.

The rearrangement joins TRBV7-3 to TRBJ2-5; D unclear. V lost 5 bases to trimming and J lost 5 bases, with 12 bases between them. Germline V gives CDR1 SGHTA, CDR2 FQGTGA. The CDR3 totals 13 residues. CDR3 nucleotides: TGTGCCAGCAGCCACACCTTCGGGGAGACCCAGTACTTC. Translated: CASSHTFGETQYF.

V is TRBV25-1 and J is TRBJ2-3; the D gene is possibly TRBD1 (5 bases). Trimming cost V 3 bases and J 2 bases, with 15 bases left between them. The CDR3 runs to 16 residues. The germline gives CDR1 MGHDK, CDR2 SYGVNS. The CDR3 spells CASSDQGSHFTDTQYF. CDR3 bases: TGTGCCAGCAGTGACCAGGGTTCACACTTCACAGATACGCAGTATTTT.

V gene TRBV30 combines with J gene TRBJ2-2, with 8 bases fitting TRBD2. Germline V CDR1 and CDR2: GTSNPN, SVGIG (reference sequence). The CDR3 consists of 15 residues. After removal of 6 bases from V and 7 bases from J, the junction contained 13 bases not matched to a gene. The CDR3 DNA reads TGTGCCTGTGCCCGGGGGGGCATGAGGTACGGGGAGCTGTTTTTT. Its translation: CACARGGMRYGELFF.

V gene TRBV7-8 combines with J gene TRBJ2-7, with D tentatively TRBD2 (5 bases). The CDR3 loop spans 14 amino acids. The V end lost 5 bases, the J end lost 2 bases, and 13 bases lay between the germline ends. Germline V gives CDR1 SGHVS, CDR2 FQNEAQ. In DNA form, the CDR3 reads TGTGCCAGCAGCCACGGAGACGGGACCTACGAGCAGTACTTC. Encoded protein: CASSHGDGTYEQYF.

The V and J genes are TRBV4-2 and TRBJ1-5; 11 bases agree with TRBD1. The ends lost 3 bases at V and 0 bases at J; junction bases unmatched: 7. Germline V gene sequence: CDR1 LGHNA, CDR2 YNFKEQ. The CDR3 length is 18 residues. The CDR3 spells CASSQGTGGTNSNQPQHF. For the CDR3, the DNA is TGTGCCAGCAGCCAGGGGACAGGGGGTACTAATAGCAATCAGCCCCAGCATTTT.

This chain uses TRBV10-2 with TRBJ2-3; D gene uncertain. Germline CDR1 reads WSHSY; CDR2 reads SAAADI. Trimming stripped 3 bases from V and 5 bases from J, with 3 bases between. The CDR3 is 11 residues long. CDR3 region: CASSDLDTQYF. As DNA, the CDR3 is TGCGCCAGCAGTGACTTAGATACGCAGTATTTT.

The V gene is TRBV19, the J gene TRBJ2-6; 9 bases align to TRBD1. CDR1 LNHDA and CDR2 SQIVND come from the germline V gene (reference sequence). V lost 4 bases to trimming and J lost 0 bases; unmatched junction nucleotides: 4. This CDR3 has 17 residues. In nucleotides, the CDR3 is TGTGCCAGTAGTAAGACAGGGGGACTCTCTGGGGCCAACGTCCTGACTTTC. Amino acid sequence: CASSKTGGLSGANVLTF. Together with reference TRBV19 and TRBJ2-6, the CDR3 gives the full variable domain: DGGITQSPKYLFRKEGQNVTLSCEQNLNHDAMYWYRQDPGQGLRLIYYSQIVNDFQKGDIAEGYSVSREKKESFPLTVTSAQKNPTAFYLCASSKTGGLSGANVLTFGAGSRLTVL.

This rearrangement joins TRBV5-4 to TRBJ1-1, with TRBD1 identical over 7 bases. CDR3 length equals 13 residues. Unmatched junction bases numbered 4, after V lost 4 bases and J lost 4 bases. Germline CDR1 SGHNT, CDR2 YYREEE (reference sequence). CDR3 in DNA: TGTGCCAGCAGCACTGACAGGGCCACTGAAGCTTTCTTT. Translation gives CASSTDRATEAFF. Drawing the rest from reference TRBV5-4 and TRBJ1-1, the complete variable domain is ETGVTQSPTHLIKTRGQQVTLRCSSQSGHNTVSWYQQALGQGPQFIFQYYREEENGRGNFPPRFSGLQFPNYSSELNVNALELDDSALYLCASSTDRATEAFFGQGTRLTVV.

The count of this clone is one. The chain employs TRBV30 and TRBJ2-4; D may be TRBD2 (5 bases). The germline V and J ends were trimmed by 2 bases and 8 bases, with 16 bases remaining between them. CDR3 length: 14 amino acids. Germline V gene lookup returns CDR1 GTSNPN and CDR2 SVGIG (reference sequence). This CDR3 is CAWSRVMNGDIQYF. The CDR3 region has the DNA TGTGCCTGGAGTAGGGTTATGAACGGGGACATTCAGTACTTC. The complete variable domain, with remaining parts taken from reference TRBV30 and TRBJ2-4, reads SQTIHQWPATLVQPVGSPLSLECTVEGTSNPNLYWYRQAAGRGLQLLFYSVGIGQISSEVPQNLSASRPQDRQFILSSKKLLLSDSGFYLCAWSRVMNGDIQYFGAGTRLSVL.

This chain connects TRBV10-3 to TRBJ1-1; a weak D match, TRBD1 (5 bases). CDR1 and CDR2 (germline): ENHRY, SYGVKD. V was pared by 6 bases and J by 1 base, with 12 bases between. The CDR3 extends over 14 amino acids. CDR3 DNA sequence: TGTGCCATCAGGGGGGGACGGCAGAACACTGAAGCTTTCTTT. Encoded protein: CAIRGGRQNTEAFF.

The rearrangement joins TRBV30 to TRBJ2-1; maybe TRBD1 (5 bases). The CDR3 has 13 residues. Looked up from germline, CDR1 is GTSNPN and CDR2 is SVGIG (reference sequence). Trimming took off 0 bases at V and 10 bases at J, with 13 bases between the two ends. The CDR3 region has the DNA TGTGCCTGGAGTGTAGTGGGGCCAGGGGAGCAGTTCTTC. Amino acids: CAWSVVGPGEQFF.

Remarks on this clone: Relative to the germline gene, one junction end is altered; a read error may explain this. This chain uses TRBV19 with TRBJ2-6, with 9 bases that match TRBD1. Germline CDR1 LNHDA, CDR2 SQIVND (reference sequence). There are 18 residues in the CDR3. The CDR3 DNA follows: TGTGCCAGTAGTACCCGGGACAGGGCCTACTCTGGGGCCAACGGCCTGACTTTC. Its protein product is CASSTRDRAYSGANGLTF.

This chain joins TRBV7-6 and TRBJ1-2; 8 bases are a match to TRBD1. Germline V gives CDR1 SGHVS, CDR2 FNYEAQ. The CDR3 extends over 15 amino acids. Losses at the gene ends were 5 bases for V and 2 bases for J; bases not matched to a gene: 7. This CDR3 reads CASSPIGQGNYGYTF. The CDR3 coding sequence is TGTGCCAGCAGCCCTATAGGACAGGGCAACTATGGCTACACCTTC. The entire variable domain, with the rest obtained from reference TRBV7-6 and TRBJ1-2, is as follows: GAGVSQSPRYKVTKRGQDVALRCDPISGHVSLYWYRQALGQGPEFLTYFNYEAQQDKSGLPNDRFSAERPEGSISTLTIQRTEQRDSAMYRCASSPIGQGNYGYTFGSGTRLTVV.